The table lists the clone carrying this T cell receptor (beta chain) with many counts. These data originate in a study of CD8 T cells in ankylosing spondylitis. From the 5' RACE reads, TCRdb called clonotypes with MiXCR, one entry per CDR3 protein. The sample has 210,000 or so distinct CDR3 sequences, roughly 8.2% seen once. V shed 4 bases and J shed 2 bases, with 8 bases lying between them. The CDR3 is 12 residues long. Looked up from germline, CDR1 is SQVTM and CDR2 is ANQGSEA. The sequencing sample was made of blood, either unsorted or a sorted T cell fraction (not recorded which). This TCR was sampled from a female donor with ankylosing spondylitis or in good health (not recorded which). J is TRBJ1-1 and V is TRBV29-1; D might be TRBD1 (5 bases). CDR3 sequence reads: CSVGQINTEAFF. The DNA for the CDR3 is TGCAGCGTTGGACAGATCAACACTGAAGCTTTCTTT.